This section outlines one TCR beta chain sequence together with its context. This clone was observed a handful of times. Its antigen is still unknown. No quality values exist for individual bases; no much larger clone is one base distant. The protocol used for the library was the immunoSEQ multiplex PCR assay. TCRdb provides this immuneACCESS table in a form limited to in-frame rearrangements. Some clones are lacking; in checked studies, under half of them reflect an unresolved V gene, and why the rest are absent is not known. This sample gives 150,000 to 200,000 clones in total; 85% to 90% of them show up just once. Clones ranked in the top ten supply more than 10% of the sample. This entry comes from a study of control samples from healthy donors and cancer patients (dated by TCRdb to the early 2020s). The specimen was blood. This TCR derives from a man under 40 in good health.

The CDR3 region has the sequence CASSQGLNYEQYF. Here is the DNA: TGTGCCAGCAGCCAGGGACTTAACTACGAGCAGTACTTC. The rearrangement combines TRBV14 with TRBJ2-7; the D segment could be TRBD2, given 6 matching bases. The germline V gene yields SGHDN for CDR1 and FVKESK for CDR2. V loses 3 bases, J loses 3 bases, and the germline ends lie 9 bases apart. The CDR3 starts with the cysteine, ends with the phenylalanine, and has 13 residues. The sequence is cut down to CDR3 DNA, 39 bases in frame from base 1.